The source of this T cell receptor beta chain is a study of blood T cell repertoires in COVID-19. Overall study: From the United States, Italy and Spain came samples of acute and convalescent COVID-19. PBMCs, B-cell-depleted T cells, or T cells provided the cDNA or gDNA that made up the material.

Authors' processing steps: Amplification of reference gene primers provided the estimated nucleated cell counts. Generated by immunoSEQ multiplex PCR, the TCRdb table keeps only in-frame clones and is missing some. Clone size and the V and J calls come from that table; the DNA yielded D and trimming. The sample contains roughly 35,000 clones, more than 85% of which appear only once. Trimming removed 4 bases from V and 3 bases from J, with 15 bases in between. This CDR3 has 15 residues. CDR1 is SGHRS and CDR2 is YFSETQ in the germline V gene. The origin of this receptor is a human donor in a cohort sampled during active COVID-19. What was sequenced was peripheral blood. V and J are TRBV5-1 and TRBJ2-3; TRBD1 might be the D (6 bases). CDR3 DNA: TGCGCCAGCAGCCTAGAGGGCAGGGGTACAGATACGCAGTATTTT. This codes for CASSLEGRGTDTQYF. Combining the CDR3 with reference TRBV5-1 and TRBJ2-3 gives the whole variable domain KAGVTQTPRYLIKTRGQQVTLSCSPISGHRSVSWYQQTPGQGLQFLFEYFSETQRNKGNFPGRFSGRQFSNSRSEMNVSTLELGDSALYLCASSLEGRGTDTQYFGPGTRLTVL.